The T cell receptor (beta chain) described here comes from a study of identical twins. This clonotype was seen more than once but under ten times. A template switching step contributed a universal primer site, while unique molecular identifiers were present in the cDNA. TCRdb reprocessed the 5' RACE reads via MiXCR and lists one record per CDR3 protein. The data show approximately 590,000 distinct CDR3 sequences, just under 10% seen once. The ends lost 4 bases at V and 4 bases at J; junction bases unmatched: 12. This CDR3 has 17 amino acids. From germline, CDR1 is MDHEN and CDR2 SYDVKM. This same sample was also taken into another study, of yellow fever vaccine responses in identical twins.

The clonotype was recovered from a woman aged 18-29 years in good health. The V and J genes are TRBV28 and TRBJ2-7, with 11 bases matching TRBD1. The sequenced sample was PBMCs. The CDR3: CASSSRAPGTGGYEQYF. The CDR3 coding sequence is TGTGCCAGCAGTTCAAGAGCCCCCGGGACAGGGGGGTACGAGCAGTACTTC. The full variable domain, in which reference TRBV28 and TRBJ2-7 provide the parts outside the CDR3, is DVKVTQSSRYLVKRTGEKVFLECVQDMDHENMFWYRQDPGLGLRLIYFSYDVKMKEKGDIPEGYSVSREKKERFSLILESASTNQTSMYLCASSSRAPGTGGYEQYFGPGTRLTVT.